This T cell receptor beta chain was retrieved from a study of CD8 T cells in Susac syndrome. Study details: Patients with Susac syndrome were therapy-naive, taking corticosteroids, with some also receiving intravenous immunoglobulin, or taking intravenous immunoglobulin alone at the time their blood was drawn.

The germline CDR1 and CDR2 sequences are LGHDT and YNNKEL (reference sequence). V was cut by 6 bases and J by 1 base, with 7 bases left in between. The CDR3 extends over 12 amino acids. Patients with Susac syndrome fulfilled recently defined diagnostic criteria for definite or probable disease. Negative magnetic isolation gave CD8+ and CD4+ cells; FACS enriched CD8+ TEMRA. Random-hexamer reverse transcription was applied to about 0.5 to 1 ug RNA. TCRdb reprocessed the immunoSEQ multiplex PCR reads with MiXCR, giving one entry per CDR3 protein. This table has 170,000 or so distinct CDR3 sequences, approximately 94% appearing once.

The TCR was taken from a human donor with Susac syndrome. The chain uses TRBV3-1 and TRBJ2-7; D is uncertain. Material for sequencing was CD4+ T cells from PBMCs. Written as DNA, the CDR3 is TGTGCCAGCAGTCATTTTTCCTACGAGCAGTACTTC. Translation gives CASSHFSYEQYF.